This entry features one T cell receptor beta chain sequence. Its antigen is undetermined. The CDR3 length is 16 residues. Germline V CDR1 and CDR2: SEHNR, FQNEAQ (reference sequence). Trimming removed 1 base at V and 0 bases at J, with 12 bases between. Only in-frame clones appear in the TCRdb table, and some are missing; sequencing was by immunoSEQ multiplex PCR. Here the sample spans over 2 million clones, 85% to 95% being singletons. The sample originates from a study of shared clonotypes between healthy human individuals. Study context: CD8 memory received one plate per donor, CD8 naive two, CD4 memory three and CD4 naive three. Whole-study findings and limits: Clonotypes shared by all four sorted-subset donors had higher generation probabilities than non-shared clonotypes. Estimated clonotype richness was generally higher in naive than memory subsets. About 4.5% of naive CD4 clonotypes were common to a few donors.

Sequences were obtained from naive CD4+ T cells sorted from blood. Subset: CD45RA+ positively selected. The chain couples TRBV7-9 to TRBJ2-5; D call uncertain. This receptor was identified in a young man in good health. CDR3 loop: CASSLGSLLYQETQYF. Here the CDR3 DNA reads TGTGCCAGCAGCTTAGGTTCACTATTGTACCAAGAGACCCAGTACTTC.